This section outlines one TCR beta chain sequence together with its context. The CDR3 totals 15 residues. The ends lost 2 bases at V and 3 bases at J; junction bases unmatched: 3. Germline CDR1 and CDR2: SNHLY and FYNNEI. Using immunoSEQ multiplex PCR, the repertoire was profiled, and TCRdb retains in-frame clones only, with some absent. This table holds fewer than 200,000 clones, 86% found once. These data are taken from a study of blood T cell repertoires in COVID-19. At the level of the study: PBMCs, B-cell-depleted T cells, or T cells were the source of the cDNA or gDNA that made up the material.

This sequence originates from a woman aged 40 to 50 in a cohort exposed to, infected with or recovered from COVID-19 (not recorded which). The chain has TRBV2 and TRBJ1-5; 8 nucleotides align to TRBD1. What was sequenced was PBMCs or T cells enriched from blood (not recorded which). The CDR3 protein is CASSETDRDNQPQHF. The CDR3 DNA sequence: TGTGCCAGCAGTGAAACGGACAGGGACAATCAGCCCCAGCATTTT.